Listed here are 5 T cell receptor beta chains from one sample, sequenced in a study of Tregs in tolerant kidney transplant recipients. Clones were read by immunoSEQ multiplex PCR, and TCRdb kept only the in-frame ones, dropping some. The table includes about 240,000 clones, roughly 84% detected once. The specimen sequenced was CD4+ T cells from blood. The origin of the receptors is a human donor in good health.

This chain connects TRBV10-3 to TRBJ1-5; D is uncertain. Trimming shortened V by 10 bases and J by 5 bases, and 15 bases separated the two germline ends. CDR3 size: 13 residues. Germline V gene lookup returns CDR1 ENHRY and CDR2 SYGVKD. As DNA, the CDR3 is TGTGCCACCTTTGCAAGCCTAGATCAGCCCCAGCATTTT. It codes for CATFASLDQPQHF.

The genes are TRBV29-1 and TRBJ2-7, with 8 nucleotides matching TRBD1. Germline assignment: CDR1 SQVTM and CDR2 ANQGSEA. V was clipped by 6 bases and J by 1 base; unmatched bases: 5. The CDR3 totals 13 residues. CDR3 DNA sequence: TGCAGCGTACGGACAGGGAGGTCCTACGAGCAGTACTTC. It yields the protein CSVRTGRSYEQYF.

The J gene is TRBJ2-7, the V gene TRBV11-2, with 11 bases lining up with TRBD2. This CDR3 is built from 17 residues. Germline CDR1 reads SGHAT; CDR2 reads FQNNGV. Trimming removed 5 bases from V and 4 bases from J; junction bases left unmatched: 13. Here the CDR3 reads CASSPREGTSGKYEQYF. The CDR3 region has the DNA TGTGCCAGCAGCCCGCGGGAGGGGACTAGCGGAAAGTACGAGCAGTACTTC.

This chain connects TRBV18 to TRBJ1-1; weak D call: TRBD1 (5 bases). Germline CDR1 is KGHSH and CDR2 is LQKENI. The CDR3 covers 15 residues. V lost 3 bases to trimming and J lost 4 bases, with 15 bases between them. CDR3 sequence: CASSPAGHAATEAFF. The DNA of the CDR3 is TGTGCCAGCTCACCGGCGGGGCACGCGGCCACTGAAGCTTTCTTT.

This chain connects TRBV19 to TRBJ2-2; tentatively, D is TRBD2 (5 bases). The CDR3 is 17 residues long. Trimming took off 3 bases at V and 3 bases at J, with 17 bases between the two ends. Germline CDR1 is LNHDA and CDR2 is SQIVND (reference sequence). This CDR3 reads CASSISERSRHTGELFF. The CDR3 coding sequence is TGTGCCAGTAGTATCTCGGAGCGGTCCCGGCACACCGGGGAGCTGTTTTTT.